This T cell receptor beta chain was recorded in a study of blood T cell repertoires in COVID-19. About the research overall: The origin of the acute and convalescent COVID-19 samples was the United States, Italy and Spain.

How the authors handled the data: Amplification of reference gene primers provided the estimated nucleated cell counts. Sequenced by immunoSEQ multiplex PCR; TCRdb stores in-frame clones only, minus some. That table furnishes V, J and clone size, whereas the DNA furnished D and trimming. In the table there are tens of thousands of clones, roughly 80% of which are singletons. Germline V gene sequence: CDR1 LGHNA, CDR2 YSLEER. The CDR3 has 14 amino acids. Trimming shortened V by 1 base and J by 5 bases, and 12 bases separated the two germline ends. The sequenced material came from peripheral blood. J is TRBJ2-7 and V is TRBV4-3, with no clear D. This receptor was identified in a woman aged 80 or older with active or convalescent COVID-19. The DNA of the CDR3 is TGCGCCAGCAGCCAAGTCCTGAGTATCCACGAGCAGTACTTC. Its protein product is CASSQVLSIHEQYF.